This passage covers 21 T cell receptor beta chains from one sample sequenced in a study of blood T cell repertoires in COVID-19. Profiled with immunoSEQ multiplex PCR; TCRdb holds only in-frame clones, not every one. The table has a few hundred thousand clones, 85% to 90% seen once; the top ten hold around 3.2%. The sample comprised PBMCs or T cells enriched from blood (not recorded which). These receptors came from a woman younger than 35 in a cohort exposed to, infected with or recovered from COVID-19 (not recorded which).

This chain uses TRBV24-1 with TRBJ1-1, with TRBD1 matching over 12 bases. This CDR3 region has 14 residues. Germline-derived CDR1 and CDR2 are KGHDR and SFDVKD. V gave up 5 bases and J gave up 7 bases; unmatched junction bases: 4. The CDR3: CATSAGTGGVEAFF. For the CDR3, the DNA is TGTGCCACCAGTGCAGGGACAGGGGGCGTTGAAGCTTTCTTT.

The chain combines TRBV27 with TRBJ2-7; possibly TRBD2 for D (5 bases). The CDR3 has 14 amino acids. V lost 4 bases and J lost 3, with 13 bases in between. Germline V lookup: CDR1 MNHEY, CDR2 SMNVEV (reference sequence). The CDR3 nucleotides are TGTGCCAGCAGTTCTTCCGGACGGGGCTACGAGCAGTACTTC. Translated, it gives CASSSSGRGYEQYF.

This chain uses TRBV30 with TRBJ1-1; the D gene is possibly TRBD1 (5 bases). Trimming shortened V by 5 bases and J by 1 base, and 17 bases separated the two germline ends. Germline loops: CDR1 GTSNPN, CDR2 SVGIG (reference sequence). This CDR3 has 15 amino acids. The CDR3 here is CAWRTLTDWNTEAFF. DNA of the CDR3: TGTGCCTGGCGTACCCTGACAGATTGGAACACTGAAGCTTTCTTT.

This chain connects TRBV6-7 to TRBJ2-5, with D possibly TRBD2 on 6 matching bases. TRBV6-7 qualifies as an ORF whose function is uncertain. The CDR3 runs to 14 residues. V gave up 6 bases and J gave up 1 base, with 12 bases separating them. DNA of the CDR3: TGTGCCAGCAGGCCGGGGGAAACCCAAGAGACCCAGTACTTC. Amino acids: CASRPGETQETQYF.

The rearrangement joins TRBV6-5 to TRBJ2-3, with D hard to call. The CDR3 covers 12 residues. CDR1 and CDR2 (germline): MNHEY, SVGAGI. V lost 8 bases and J lost 3, with 9 bases in between. This chain's CDR3 is CASRSHTDTQYF. The DNA of the CDR3 is TGTGCCAGCCGGTCCCATACAGATACGCAGTATTTT.

Points on this clone: Other DNA sequences within the sample encode an identical CDR3. This sequence joins TRBV5-1 and TRBJ1-2, with D possibly matching TRBD1 (5 bases). CDR1 SGHRS and CDR2 YFSETQ come from the germline V gene. This CDR3 contains 13 residues. V dropped 0 bases and J dropped 3 bases, with 6 bases sitting between them. The CDR3: CASSLGGDYGYTF. The CDR3, as DNA: TGCGCCAGCAGCTTGGGGGGCGACTATGGCTACACCTTC.

In the case of this clone: Other DNA sequences within the sample encode an identical CDR3. The rearrangement joins TRBV18 to TRBJ1-4, with 11 positions matching TRBD1. The J segment lost 6 bases and the V segment lost 3 bases, leaving 0 bases of the junction unmatched. This CDR3 region has 14 residues. Per the germline V gene, CDR1 is KGHSH and CDR2 is LQKENI. CDR3 nucleotides: TGTGCCAGCTCACCGGGACAGGGGGATGAAAAACTGTTTTTT. It codes for CASSPGQGDEKLFF.

J is TRBJ1-3 and V is TRBV9, with 10 positions matching TRBD1. The J segment lost 2 bases and the V segment lost 0 bases, leaving 2 bases of the junction unmatched. Germline values: CDR1 SGDLS, CDR2 YYNGEE. The CDR3 length is 16 residues. The CDR3 DNA is TGTGCCAGCAGCGTAGAAGGGACAGGGGCTGGAAACACCATATATTTT. This sequence encodes CASSVEGTGAGNTIYF.

The chain joins TRBV25-1 to TRBJ1-2; no firm D call. The V end was cut by 4 bases, the J end by 0 bases, with 12 bases between. Germline V gene lookup returns CDR1 MGHDK and CDR2 SYGVNS. The CDR3 loop spans 15 amino acids. The CDR3 loop is CASSGGPLANYGYTF. Written as DNA, the CDR3 is TGTGCCAGCAGTGGAGGGCCATTAGCTAACTATGGCTACACCTTC.

V and J are TRBV7-9 and TRBJ2-7, with D perhaps matching TRBD2 (6 bases). The length of the CDR3 is 15 residues. Germline V gene sequence: CDR1 SEHNR, CDR2 FQNEAQ (reference sequence). Deletions cut 4 bases from V and 2 bases from J, with 15 bases between. Here the CDR3 DNA reads TGTGCCAGCAGCTCCCCGGACGGGAGAACCTACGAGCAGTACTTC. The encoded protein is CASSSPDGRTYEQYF.

This chain uses TRBV13 with TRBJ1-2; no definite D call. Germline values: CDR1 PRHDT, CDR2 FYEKMQ (reference sequence). This CDR3 has 14 amino acids. Trimming shortened V by 5 bases and J by 3 bases, and 13 bases separated the two germline ends. CDR3 in amino acids: CASSPRRPHYGYTF. CDR3 DNA: TGTGCCAGCAGCCCCCGGAGACCGCACTATGGCTACACCTTC.

The J gene is TRBJ1-2, the V gene TRBV18; D not certain. V shed 5 bases and J shed 4 bases, with 14 bases lying between them. Germline V gives CDR1 KGHSH, CDR2 LQKENI. CDR3 size: 14 residues. CDR3 residues: CASSSLGGIYGYTF. The DNA for the CDR3 is TGTGCCAGCTCAAGTCTCGGCGGCATCTATGGCTACACCTTC.

This clone was observed a handful of times. The chain combines TRBV9 with TRBJ1-2, with 8 bases aligning to TRBD1. The CDR3 has 16 residues. Germline CDR1 reads SGDLS; CDR2 reads YYNGEE. V shed 0 bases, J shed 6 bases, and the junction held 10 bases outside the gene matches. DNA for the CDR3: TGTGCCAGCAGCGTAGCACTGGGGACAGGTTTCGATGGCTACACCTTC. This translates into CASSVALGTGFDGYTF.

This clone was detected only a few times. The rearrangement links TRBV19 to TRBJ2-7; tentatively, D is TRBD1 (6 bases). From germline, CDR1 is LNHDA and CDR2 SQIVND (reference sequence). V lost 4 bases and J lost 2, with 18 bases in between. This CDR3 has 16 residues. The chain's CDR3 is CASSKVQGRRPYEQYF. The CDR3 DNA follows: TGTGCCAGTAGTAAAGTTCAGGGGCGTAGGCCCTACGAGCAGTACTTC.

The chain uses TRBV19 and TRBJ1-3, with 7 bases fitting TRBD1. Per germline, CDR1 LNHDA and CDR2 SQIVND (reference sequence). CDR3 length: 16 amino acids. The J segment lost 0 bases and the V segment lost 4 bases, leaving 6 bases of the junction unmatched. The CDR3 bases are TGTGCCAGTAGTACCGGGACAGCCTTCTCTGGAAACACCATATATTTT. Translation gives CASSTGTAFSGNTIYF.

V is TRBV27 and J is TRBJ1-6, with D possibly TRBD1 on 5 matching bases. CDR3 length: 16 amino acids. CDR1 MNHEY and CDR2 SMNVEV come from the germline V gene (reference sequence). Trimming took off 4 bases at V and 7 bases at J, with 17 bases between the two ends. The chain's CDR3 is CASSSPSVSGNSPLHF. The CDR3 DNA follows: TGTGCCAGCAGTTCCCCCTCCGTTTCAGGGAATTCACCCCTCCACTTT.

This clone was seen at least ten times. Additional DNA sequences in this sample encode the identical CDR3. The chain uses TRBV11-3 and TRBJ1-1; D is possibly TRBD1 (5 bases). Between the trimmed V and J ends, which lost 0 bases and 4 bases, there was a span of 6 bases. Germline V gene lookup returns CDR1 SGHNT and CDR2 YENEEA. The CDR3 has 13 residues. CDR3 amino acids: CASSLDRATEAFF. The CDR3 DNA reads as TGTGCCAGCAGCTTAGACAGGGCCACTGAAGCTTTCTTT.

V is TRBV27 and J is TRBJ2-3; 8 bases match TRBD2. The CDR3 extends over 15 amino acids. Germline lookup yields CDR1 MNHEY and CDR2 SMNVEV (reference sequence). The ends lost 4 bases at V and 5 bases at J; junction bases unmatched: 8. CDR3 coding DNA: TGTGCCAGCAGTTCCACAGCGGGAGAGGAAGATACGCAGTATTTT. Protein: CASSSTAGEEDTQYF.

The chain recombines TRBV19 with TRBJ2-7, with TRBD2 matching over 8 bases. After removal of 5 bases from V and 2 bases from J, the junction contained 11 bases not matched to a gene. Per germline, CDR1 LNHDA and CDR2 SQIVND (reference sequence). CDR3 size: 16 residues. The DNA of the CDR3 is TGTGCCAGTAGTTTTTGGAGTAGCGGGATACCCTACGAGCAGTACTTC. Translation gives CASSFWSSGIPYEQYF.

The chain recombines TRBV2 with TRBJ1-2; tentative D call: TRBD1 (5 bases). Germline loops: CDR1 SNHLY, CDR2 FYNNEI. V shed 4 bases and J shed 3 bases, with 12 bases lying between them. This CDR3 is built from 14 residues. In DNA, the CDR3 is TGTGCCAGCAGTGGGCAGGGTTCGGACTATGGCTACACCTTC. It yields the protein CASSGQGSDYGYTF.

The chain employs TRBV3-1 (or the pseudogene TRBV3-2) and TRBJ1-6; 9 bases match TRBD1. The ends lost 5 bases at V and 7 bases at J; junction bases unmatched: 12. The CDR3 is 17 amino acids. Germline lookup yields CDR1 LGHDT and CDR2 YNNKEL (reference sequence). CDR3 bases: TGTGCCAGCAGCGTTGCCGGGACAGGGTTATGGAATTCACCCCTCCACTTT. Translating it yields CASSVAGTGLWNSPLHF.